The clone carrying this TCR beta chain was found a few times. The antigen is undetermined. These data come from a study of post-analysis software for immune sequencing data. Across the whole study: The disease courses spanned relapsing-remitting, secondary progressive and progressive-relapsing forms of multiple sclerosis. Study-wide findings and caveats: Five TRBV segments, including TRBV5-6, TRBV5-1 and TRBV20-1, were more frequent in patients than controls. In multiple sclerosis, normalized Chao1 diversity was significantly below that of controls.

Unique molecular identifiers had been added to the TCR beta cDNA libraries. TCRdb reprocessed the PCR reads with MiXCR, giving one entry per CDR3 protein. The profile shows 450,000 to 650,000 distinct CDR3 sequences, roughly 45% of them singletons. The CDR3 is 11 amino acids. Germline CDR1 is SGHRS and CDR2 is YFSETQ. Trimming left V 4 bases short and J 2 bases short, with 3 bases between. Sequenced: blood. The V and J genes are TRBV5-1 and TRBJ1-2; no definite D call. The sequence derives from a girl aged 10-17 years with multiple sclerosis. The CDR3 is CASSANYGYTF. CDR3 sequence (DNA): TGCGCCAGCAGCGCCAACTATGGCTACACCTTC. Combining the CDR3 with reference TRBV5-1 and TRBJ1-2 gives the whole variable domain KAGVTQTPRYLIKTRGQQVTLSCSPISGHRSVSWYQQTPGQGLQFLFEYFSETQRNKGNFPGRFSGRQFSNSRSEMNVSTLELGDSALYLCASSANYGYTFGSGTRLTVV.